The clone carrying this TCR beta chain is deemed medium-sized. As yet, its antigen is unknown. Regarding treatment: approximately nine-day PBMC culture with coronavirus spike peptide pools or control peptides (ViraFEST assay). Harvesting of the unexposed donor's CD4+ T cells predated the COVID-19 pandemic (2011-2018). ViraFEST stimulated the growth of antigen-specific T cells using peptide pools and subsequently profiled their TCRs by sequencing. These data originate in a study of vaccination and CD4 T cells after COVID-19. Germline CDR1 is SNHLY and CDR2 is FYNNEI. The germline V and J ends were trimmed by 7 bases and 5 bases, with 14 bases remaining between them. The CDR3 covers 13 residues. Findings and limits, study-wide: The appearance of a median around 90% of reactive clones in convalescent patients occurred only post-vaccination. Convalescent participants were relatively few, and none had early post-infection timepoints studied.

Cultured CD4+ T-cell DNA underwent Oncomine TCR Beta short-read sequencing. Cultures of CD4+ T cells served as the source for extracting genomic DNA. TCRdb redid the calling of the PCR reads with MiXCR, one entry per CDR3 protein. The sample holds around 9,000 distinct CDR3 sequences, 30% to 35% seen once. This sequence was found in a human donor in good health. This chain joins TRBV2 and TRBJ2-5, with D possibly TRBD1 on 6 matching bases. Sequenced sample: CD4+ T cells from blood, cultured in vitro. CDR3: CASTRGGRETQYF. The CDR3 nucleotides are TGTGCCAGCACGCGAGGGGGACGGGAGACCCAGTACTTC.